The rows below give T cell receptor beta chains drawn from one sample of a study of high-grade serous ovarian cancer treatment subgroups. TCRdb's table, derived via immunoSEQ multiplex PCR, lists solely in-frame clones and lacks some. The profile shows 10,000 or so clones, less than 90% of them singletons. Sequences were obtained from tumor tissue. These receptors originate from a human donor with high-grade serous ovarian cancer. The CDR3 runs from the conserved cysteine through the conserved F or W. Fields, in order: J gene, D gene, clone size, V gene, CDR3 length, CDR3 DNA, CDR3 protein. A D gene is named only where the DNA matches it firmly. Clone size is shown for a subset of rows, as once, few, many or a class of expanded clone.

J gene: TRBJ2-5; D gene: NA; clone size: NA; V gene: TRBV6-5; CDR3 length: 14; CDR3 DNA: TGTGCCAGCAGGGAGACAGGGAGGCCGGAGACCCAGTACTTC; CDR3 protein: CASRETGRPETQYF
J gene: TRBJ2-3; D gene: NA; clone size: NA; V gene: TRBV6-5; CDR3 length: 16; CDR3 DNA: TGTGCCAGCAGTTACTCCGGCGGGGAGAGCACAGATACGCAGTATTTT; CDR3 protein: CASSYSGGESTDTQYF
J gene: TRBJ2-2; D gene: TRBD2; clone size: NA; V gene: TRBV7-3; CDR3 length: 14; CDR3 DNA: TGTGCCAGCAGCGTTAGCGGGAGGGCCGGGGAGCTGTTTTTT; CDR3 protein: CASSVSGRAGELFF
J gene: TRBJ2-3; D gene: TRBD2; clone size: NA; V gene: TRBV7-8; CDR3 length: 14; CDR3 DNA: TGTGCCAGCAGCCCCGGGACTAGCTCAGATACGCAGTATTTT; CDR3 protein: CASSPGTSSDTQYF
J gene: TRBJ1-4; D gene: NA; clone size: NA; V gene: TRBV5-1; CDR3 length: 13; CDR3 DNA: TGCGCCAGCAGCTTGTTAACGGGTGAAAAACTGTTTTTT; CDR3 protein: CASSLLTGEKLFF
J gene: TRBJ1-5; D gene: NA; clone size: NA; V gene: TRBV6-5; CDR3 length: 14; CDR3 DNA: TGTGCCAGCAGTTCCGTTGACAGGAATCAGCCCCAGCATTTT; CDR3 protein: CASSSVDRNQPQHF
J gene: TRBJ1-1; D gene: NA; clone size: once; V gene: TRBV11-2; CDR3 length: 13; CDR3 DNA: TGTGCCAGCAGCTTAGGACGGAACACTGAAGCTTTCTTT; CDR3 protein: CASSLGRNTEAFF
J gene: TRBJ1-4; D gene: NA; clone size: NA; V gene: TRBV19; CDR3 length: 14; CDR3 DNA: TGTGCCAGTAGTGTTGACGGGGCAGGGGAAAAACTGTTTTTT; CDR3 protein: CASSVDGAGEKLFF
J gene: TRBJ2-3; D gene: NA; clone size: NA; V gene: TRBV4-3; CDR3 length: 21; CDR3 DNA: TGCGCCAGCAGCCAAGTCTGTCCGGACCGGGTCTTTGGCCTTAGCACAGATACGCAGTATTTT; CDR3 protein: CASSQVCPDRVFGLSTDTQYF
J gene: TRBJ2-1; D gene: NA; clone size: NA; V gene: TRBV10-3; CDR3 length: 14; CDR3 DNA: TGTGCCATCAGTGGGGGCTGGACCACCAATGAGCAGTTCTTC; CDR3 protein: CAISGGWTTNEQFF
J gene: TRBJ1-5; D gene: NA; clone size: few; V gene: TRBV28; CDR3 length: 16; CDR3 DNA: TGTGCCAGCAGTCGGGGGGCAGGGAGGAAAAATCAGCCCCAGCATTTT; CDR3 protein: CASSRGAGRKNQPQHF
J gene: TRBJ2-5; D gene: TRBD1; clone size: NA; V gene: TRBV9; CDR3 length: 15; CDR3 DNA: TGTGCCAGCAGCAAACGGACAGGGGTAGGAGAGACCCAGTACTTC; CDR3 protein: CASSKRTGVGETQYF
J gene: TRBJ2-1; D gene: NA; clone size: few; V gene: TRBV5-8; CDR3 length: 15; CDR3 DNA: TGTGCCAGCAGCTTGTTTGGGGAGGCCTACAATGAGCAGTTCTTC; CDR3 protein: CASSLFGEAYNEQFF